This T cell receptor beta chain was identified in a study of cytomegalovirus exposure and HLA in healthy donors. The study, taken as a whole, reports: Later analysis associated a missense DCLRE1C variant with TCR beta V- and J-gene trimming. Presence/absence analysis assumed near-uniform sequencing depth across donors. Within an earlier analysis, most TCR beta V segments proved productive either about 87% or about 30% of the time.

V shed 3 bases and J 9 bases; nucleotides not matched to a gene: 9. The CDR3 spans 14 residues. Looked up from germline, CDR1 is KGHSY and CDR2 is FQNENV. PCR amplification relied on 60 Vbeta primers (plus 13 Jbeta primers). Clones were sequenced by immunoSEQ multiplex PCR, and TCRdb holds only the in-frame ones, with some missing. The table lists some 180,000 clones, around 80% of them singletons. Comments on this clone: The target antigen is unknown.

The rearrangement uses TRBV16 and TRBJ2-7; 9 bases agree with TRBD2. What was sequenced was PBMCs. The sequence derives from a girl under 18 in good health and CMV-seropositive. Here the CDR3 reads CASSQKAREGGQYF. CDR3 nucleotides: TGTGCCAGCAGCCAGAAGGCGCGGGAGGGCGGGCAGTACTTC. Variable domain in full (rest from reference TRBV16 and TRBJ2-7): GEEVAQTPKHLVRGEGQKAKLYCAPIKGHSYVFWYQQVLKNEFKFLISFQNENVFDETGMPKERFSAKCLPNSPCSLEIQATKLEDSAVYFCASSQKAREGGQYFGPGTRLTVT.